The 17 T cell receptor beta chains presented below share a single source sample, sequenced in a study of blood T cell repertoires in COVID-19. Using immunoSEQ multiplex PCR, the repertoire was profiled, and TCRdb retains in-frame clones only, with some absent. Among roughly 240,000 clones listed, more than 70% were seen once. Sequenced: PBMCs or T cells enriched from blood (not recorded which). The source is a woman in her 50s who had recovered from COVID-19.

This clone showed up many times. The gene calls are TRBV19 and TRBJ1-6; 8 nucleotides match TRBD1. This CDR3 comprises 18 residues. Germline CDR1 is LNHDA and CDR2 is SQIVND (reference sequence). Unmatched junction bases numbered 10, after V lost 6 bases and J lost 0 bases. In DNA form, the CDR3 reads TGTGCCAGTAGGACGGGGACAGGAGGAGGCTCCTATAATTCACCCCTCCACTTT. Protein sequence: CASRTGTGGGSYNSPLHF. The full variable domain, with the rest looked up from reference TRBV19 and TRBJ1-6, is DGGITQSPKYLFRKEGQNVTLSCEQNLNHDAMYWYRQDPGQGLRLIYYSQIVNDFQKGDIAEGYSVSREKKESFPLTVTSAQKNPTAFYLCASRTGTGGGSYNSPLHFGNGTRLTVT.

The chain joins TRBV4-2 to TRBJ1-2, with a tentative D call TRBD1 (6 bases). The CDR3 length is 13 residues. Germline V gene data show CDR1 as LGHNA and CDR2 as YNFKEQ. V was shortened by 5 bases and J by 3 bases, with 10 bases between the two germline ends. CDR3 amino acids: CASSYSGDYGYTF. CDR3 nucleotides: TGTGCCAGCAGCTACTCAGGGGACTATGGCTACACCTTC.

The chain joins TRBV13 to TRBJ2-7; 10 bases map to TRBD2. The CDR3 runs 18 residues. Unmatched junction bases numbered 17, after V lost 5 bases and J lost 4 bases. Germline V gene lookup returns CDR1 PRHDT and CDR2 FYEKMQ (reference sequence). Here the CDR3 DNA reads TGTGCCAGCAGCCCCACAGTCCTAGCGGGAGTACGAAAATACGAGCAGTACTTC. It codes for CASSPTVLAGVRKYEQYF.

The chain links TRBV15 to TRBJ1-5; tentative D call: TRBD1 (5 bases). CDR3 size: 14 residues. V lost 4 bases and J lost 3, with 10 bases in between. Germline V lookup: CDR1 LNHNV, CDR2 YYDKDF (reference sequence). CDR3 protein: CATSTRQPNQPQHF. In DNA, the CDR3 is TGTGCCACCAGCACCAGACAGCCCAATCAGCCCCAGCATTTT.

The chain links TRBV7-9 to TRBJ1-3, with 7 bases that match TRBD1. V shed 2 bases and J 3 bases; nucleotides not matched to a gene: 10. The CDR3 is made up of 17 amino acids. Germline values: CDR1 SEHNR, CDR2 FQNEAQ (reference sequence). CDR3 DNA sequence: TGTGCCAGCAGCTTAAGCCTGGGACAGCAACTTGGAAACACCATATATTTT. Protein sequence: CASSLSLGQQLGNTIYF.

J is TRBJ2-7 and V is TRBV28, with 10 bases that match TRBD2. The CDR3 has 13 amino acids. Germline CDR1 reads MDHEN; CDR2 reads SYDVKM. J lost 4 bases, V lost 8 bases, and 5 bases had no gene match. The CDR3 sequence is CASEGLALYEQYF. Written as DNA, the CDR3 is TGTGCCAGCGAGGGACTAGCGTTATACGAGCAGTACTTC. The variable domain in full, completed from reference TRBV28 and TRBJ2-7, reads DVKVTQSSRYLVKRTGEKVFLECVQDMDHENMFWYRQDPGLGLRLIYFSYDVKMKEKGDIPEGYSVSREKKERFSLILESASTNQTSMYLCASEGLALYEQYFGPGTRLTVT.

This chain joins TRBV10-3 and TRBJ2-2, with 7 bases that match TRBD2. Germline V gene lookup returns CDR1 ENHRY and CDR2 SYGVKD. The length of the CDR3 is 15 residues. With V trimmed by 3 bases and J by 1 base, 2 bases remained unmatched. CDR3 protein: CAISDSGGNTGELFF. CDR3 sequence (DNA): TGTGCCATCAGTGATTCGGGAGGGAACACCGGGGAGCTGTTTTTT.

V is TRBV19 and J is TRBJ1-5, with 7 bases matching TRBD1. CDR1 LNHDA and CDR2 SQIVND come from the germline V gene (reference sequence). The CDR3 covers 17 residues. J lost 3 bases, V lost 5 bases, and 13 bases had no gene match. The CDR3 sequence is CASSPWRTGASNQPQHF. CDR3 bases: TGTGCCAGTAGTCCCTGGCGAACAGGGGCCTCCAATCAGCCCCAGCATTTT.

The J gene is TRBJ1-4, the V gene TRBV5-6, with 10 bases identical to TRBD1. This CDR3 contains 17 residues. After removal of 1 base from V and 8 bases from J, the junction contained 11 bases not matched to a gene. From germline, CDR1 is SGHDT and CDR2 YYEEEE. The CDR3 here is CASSLIGTGALKEKLFF. The CDR3 bases are TGTGCCAGCAGCTTGATCGGGACAGGGGCCCTTAAGGAAAAACTGTTTTTT.

The count of this clone is one. This chain connects TRBV4-1 to TRBJ2-6; 8 nucleotides match TRBD1. The V and J ends lost 3 bases and 0 bases, in that order; junction bases with no gene match: 7. This CDR3 comprises 18 residues. Germline V gene sequence: CDR1 MGHRA, CDR2 YSYEKL. The CDR3 loop reads CASSQVPGQASGANVLTF. Here the CDR3 DNA reads TGCGCCAGCAGCCAGGTCCCGGGACAGGCCTCTGGGGCCAACGTCCTGACTTTC.

J is TRBJ1-5 and V is TRBV6-2 or TRBV6-3, with 7 bases matching TRBD1. V lost 6 bases to trimming and J lost 0 bases; unmatched junction nucleotides: 11. The CDR3 covers 17 residues. CDR1 and CDR2 from the germline V gene are MNHEY and SVGEGT. CDR3 residues: CASSQGQTTNSNQPQHF. Written as DNA, the CDR3 is TGTGCCAGCAGCCAGGGACAGACAACAAATAGCAATCAGCCCCAGCATTTT.

This clone was recorded only once. The chain joins TRBV11-2 to TRBJ2-7; TRBD2 might be the D (6 bases). V lost 4 bases and J 6 bases, leaving 16 bases between the germline ends. The germline CDR1 and CDR2 sequences are SGHAT and FQNNGV. CDR3 length: 14 residues. The CDR3 bases are TGTGCCAGCAGCTCGGGGCCCCCGGGAGCCGAGCAGTACTTC. The encoded protein is CASSSGPPGAEQYF.

The rearrangement joins TRBV28 to TRBJ1-1; 10 positions match TRBD1. This CDR3 spans 17 amino acids. Trimming cost V 3 bases and J 0 bases; bases outside gene matches: 7. The germline gives CDR1 MDHEN, CDR2 SYDVKM. The CDR3 here is CASSFFGTGVMNTEAFF. CDR3 DNA: TGTGCCAGCAGTTTTTTTGGGACAGGGGTTATGAACACTGAAGCTTTCTTT. Supplemented by reference TRBV28 and TRBJ1-1, the full variable domain reads DVKVTQSSRYLVKRTGEKVFLECVQDMDHENMFWYRQDPGLGLRLIYFSYDVKMKEKGDIPEGYSVSREKKERFSLILESASTNQTSMYLCASSFFGTGVMNTEAFFGQGTRLTVV.

This chain links TRBV5-1 with TRBJ1-4; no reliable D call. Per germline, CDR1 SGHRS and CDR2 YFSETQ. Between the trimmed V and J ends, which lost 3 bases and 4 bases, there was a span of 13 bases. The CDR3 extends over 15 amino acids. This CDR3 reads CASSSGVGGNEKLFF. Written as DNA, the CDR3 is TGCGCCAGCAGCTCCGGCGTAGGCGGTAATGAAAAACTGTTTTTT.

In DNA, the CDR3 is TGTGCCAGCAGCCGCACCAGGACTTCTAATGAAAAACTGTTTTTT. It translates to CASSRTRTSNEKLFF. The chain has TRBV6-5 and TRBJ1-4; D not resolved. V lost 6 bases and J lost 3, with 14 bases in between. Germline V gene data show CDR1 as MNHEY and CDR2 as SVGAGI. There are 15 residues in the CDR3.

In this sample, this clone turned up once. V is TRBV30 and J is TRBJ2-6; a weak D match, TRBD1 (5 bases). The V gene's germline CDR1 is GTSNPN and CDR2 SVGIG (reference sequence). The V end lost 3 bases, the J end lost 2 bases, and 5 bases lay between the germline ends. This CDR3 region has 13 residues. The CDR3 DNA is TGTGCCTGGAGGACAGCTGGGGCCAACGTCCTGACTTTC. It codes for CAWRTAGANVLTF.

The DNA for the CDR3 is TGTGCCAGCAGCCAAGTTTCAGTTGAGCAGTTCTTC. Translated, it gives CASSQVSVEQFF. This rearrangement joins TRBV14 to TRBJ2-1; no firm D call. The V and J ends lost 1 base and 9 bases respectively, with 7 bases between them. The CDR3 length is 12 residues. The germline CDR1 and CDR2 sequences are SGHDN and FVKESK.